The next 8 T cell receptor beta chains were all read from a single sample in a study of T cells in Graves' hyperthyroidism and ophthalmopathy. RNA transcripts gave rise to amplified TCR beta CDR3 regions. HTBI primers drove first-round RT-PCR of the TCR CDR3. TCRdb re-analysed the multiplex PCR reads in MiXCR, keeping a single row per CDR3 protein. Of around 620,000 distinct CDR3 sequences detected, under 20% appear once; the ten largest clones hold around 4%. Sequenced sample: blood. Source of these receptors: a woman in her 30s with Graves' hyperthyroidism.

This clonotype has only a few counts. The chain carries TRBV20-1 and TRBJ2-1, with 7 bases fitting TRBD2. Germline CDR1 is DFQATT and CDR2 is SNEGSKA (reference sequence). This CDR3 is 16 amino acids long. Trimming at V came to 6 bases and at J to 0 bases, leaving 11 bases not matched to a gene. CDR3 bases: TGCAGTGCAAACCTAGCGGCCGTTAGCTCCTACAATGAGCAGTTCTTC. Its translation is CSANLAAVSSYNEQFF.

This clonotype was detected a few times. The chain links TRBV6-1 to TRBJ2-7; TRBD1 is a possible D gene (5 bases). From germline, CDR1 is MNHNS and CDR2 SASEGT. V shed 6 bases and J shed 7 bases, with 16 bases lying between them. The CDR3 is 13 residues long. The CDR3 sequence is CASRDTSYGEQYF. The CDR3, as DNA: TGTGCCAGCAGGGACACTTCTTACGGGGAGCAGTACTTC.

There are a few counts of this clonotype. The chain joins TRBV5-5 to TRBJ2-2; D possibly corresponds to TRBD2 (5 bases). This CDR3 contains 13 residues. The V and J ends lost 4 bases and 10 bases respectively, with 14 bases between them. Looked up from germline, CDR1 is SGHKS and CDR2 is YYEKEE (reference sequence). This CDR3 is CASSHRTRLELFF. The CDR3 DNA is TGTGCCAGCAGCCATAGGACTCGGCTGGAGCTGTTTTTT.

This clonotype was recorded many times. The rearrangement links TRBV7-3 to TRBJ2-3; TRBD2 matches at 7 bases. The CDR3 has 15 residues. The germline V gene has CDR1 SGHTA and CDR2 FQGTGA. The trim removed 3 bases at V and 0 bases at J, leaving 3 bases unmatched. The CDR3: CASSFTGGSTDTQYF. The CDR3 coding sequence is TGTGCCAGCAGCTTCACCGGGGGGAGCACAGATACGCAGTATTTT.

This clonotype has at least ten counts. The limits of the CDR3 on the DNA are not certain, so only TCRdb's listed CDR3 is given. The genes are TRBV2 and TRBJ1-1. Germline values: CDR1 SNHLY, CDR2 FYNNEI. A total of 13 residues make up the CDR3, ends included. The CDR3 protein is CASILGFATEAFF.

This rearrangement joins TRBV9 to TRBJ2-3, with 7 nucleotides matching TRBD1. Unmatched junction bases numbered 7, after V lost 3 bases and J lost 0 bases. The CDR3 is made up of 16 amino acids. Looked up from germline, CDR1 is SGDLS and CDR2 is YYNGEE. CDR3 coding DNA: TGTGCCAGCAGCGCCCTAGGGGGACAGAGCACAGATACGCAGTATTTT. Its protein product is CASSALGGQSTDTQYF.

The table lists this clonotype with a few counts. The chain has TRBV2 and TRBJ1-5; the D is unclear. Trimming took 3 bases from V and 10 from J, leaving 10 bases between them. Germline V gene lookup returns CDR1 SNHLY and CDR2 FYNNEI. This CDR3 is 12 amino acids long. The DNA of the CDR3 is TGTGCCAGCAGTGAGAACTCTGTCCCCCAGCATTTT. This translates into CASSENSVPQHF.

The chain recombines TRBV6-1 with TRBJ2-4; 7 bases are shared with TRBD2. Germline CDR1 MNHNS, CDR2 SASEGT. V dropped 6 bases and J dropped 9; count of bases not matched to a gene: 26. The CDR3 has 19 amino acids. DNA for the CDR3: TGTGCCAGCAGCACCCATGACCTTACTAGCGCCCAAGCAGGTGGCATTCAGTACTTC. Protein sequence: CASSTHDLTSAQAGGIQYF.